The source of this TCR beta chain is a study of blood T cell repertoires in COVID-19. Turning to the study itself: Whether acute or convalescent, the COVID-19 samples came from the United States, Italy and Spain. PBMCs, B-cell-depleted T cells, or T cells were the source of the cDNA or gDNA that made up the material.

Trimming removed 2 bases from V and 6 bases from J, with 13 bases in between. Germline lookup yields CDR1 SGHTA and CDR2 FQGNSA. The CDR3 has 14 amino acids. Original analysis: It was from reference gene primer amplification that nucleated cell counts were estimated. This table comes from immunoSEQ multiplex PCR, and its TCRdb copy is limited to in-frame clones, with some not included. V, J and clone size were drawn from that table, and D and trimming were deduced from the DNA. The table includes over 95,000 clones, nearly 90% detected once. The genes are TRBV7-2 and TRBJ2-5, with D possibly being TRBD1 (5 bases). The sequence came from a woman aged 65 to 85 who had recovered from COVID-19. The sequenced sample was peripheral blood. The CDR3 DNA sequence: TGTGCCAGCAGCTTACGCTCAGGGATGAAGACCCAGTACTTC. It yields the protein CASSLRSGMKTQYF. The variable domain in full, with the rest retrieved from reference TRBV7-2 and TRBJ2-5, is GAGVSQSPSNKVTEKGKDVELRCDPISGHTALYWYRQSLGQGLEFLIYFQGNSAPDKSGLPSDRFSAERTGGSVSTLTIQRTQQEDSAVYLCASSLRSGMKTQYFGPGTRLLVL.